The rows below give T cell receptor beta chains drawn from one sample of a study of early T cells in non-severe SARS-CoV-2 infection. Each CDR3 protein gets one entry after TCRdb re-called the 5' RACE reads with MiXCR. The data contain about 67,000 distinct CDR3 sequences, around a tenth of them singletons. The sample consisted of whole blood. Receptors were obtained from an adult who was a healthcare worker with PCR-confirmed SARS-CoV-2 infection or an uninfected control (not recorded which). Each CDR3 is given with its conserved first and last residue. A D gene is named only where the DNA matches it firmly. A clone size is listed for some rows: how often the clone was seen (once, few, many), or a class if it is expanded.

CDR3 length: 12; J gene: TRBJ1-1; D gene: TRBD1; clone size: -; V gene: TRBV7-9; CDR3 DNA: TGTGCCCTGAGGGGGCTGGAGACTGAAGCTTTCTTT; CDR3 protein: CALRGLETEAFF
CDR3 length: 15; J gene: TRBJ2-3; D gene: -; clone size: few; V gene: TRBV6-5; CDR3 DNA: TGTGCCAGCAGTTACTCGAGAGGGGGGGAGTGGACGCAGTATTTT; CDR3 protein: CASSYSRGGEWTQYF
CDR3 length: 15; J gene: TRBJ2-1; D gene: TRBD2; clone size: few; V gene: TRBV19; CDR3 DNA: TGTGCCAGTAGTGGGCTAGCGGGAGTGGGTAATGAGCAGTTCTTC; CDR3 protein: CASSGLAGVGNEQFF
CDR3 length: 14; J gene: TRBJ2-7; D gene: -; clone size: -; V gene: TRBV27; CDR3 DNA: TGTGCCAGCACCCCTCGGGGGCTCTCCTACGAGCAGTACTTC; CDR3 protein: CASTPRGLSYEQYF
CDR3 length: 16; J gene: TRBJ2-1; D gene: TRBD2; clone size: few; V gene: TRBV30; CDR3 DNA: TGTGCCTGGAGTGTACGCGGGCTAGCGGGGGTTAATGAGCAGTTCTTC; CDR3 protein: CAWSVRGLAGVNEQFF
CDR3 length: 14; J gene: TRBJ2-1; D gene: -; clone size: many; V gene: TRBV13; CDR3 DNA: TGTGCCAGCAGCTGGGATTTCTCCTACAATGAGCAGTTCTTC; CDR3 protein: CASSWDFSYNEQFF
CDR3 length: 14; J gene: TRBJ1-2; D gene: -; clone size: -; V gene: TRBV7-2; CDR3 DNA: TGTGCCAGCAGCGGAAACAGAGGTACCCATGGCTACACCTTC; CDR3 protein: CASSGNRGTHGYTF
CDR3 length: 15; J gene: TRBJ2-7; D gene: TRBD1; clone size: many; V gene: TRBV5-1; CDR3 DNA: TGCGCCAGCAGCTCTGGACAGGCGAGCTCCTACGAGCAGTACTTC; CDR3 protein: CASSSGQASSYEQYF
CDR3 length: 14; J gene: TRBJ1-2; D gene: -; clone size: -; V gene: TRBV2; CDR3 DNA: TGTGCCAGCAGTGGTACGCGGAGCTATCGTGGCTACACCTTC; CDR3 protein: CASSGTRSYRGYTF
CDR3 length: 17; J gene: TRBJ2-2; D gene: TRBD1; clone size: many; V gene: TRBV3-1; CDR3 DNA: TGTGCCAGCAGCCCCATGCGAGGGACAGGGGTCGCCGGGGAGCTGTTTTTT; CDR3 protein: CASSPMRGTGVAGELFF
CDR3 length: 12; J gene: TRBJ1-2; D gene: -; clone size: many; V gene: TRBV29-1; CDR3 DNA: TGCAGCGCTGAGACTGGTCCCTATGGCTACACCTTC; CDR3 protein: CSAETGPYGYTF
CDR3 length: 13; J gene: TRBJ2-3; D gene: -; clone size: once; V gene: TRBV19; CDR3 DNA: TGTGCCAGTAGCAAAGACCGGACAGATACGCAGTATTTT; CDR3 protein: CASSKDRTDTQYF
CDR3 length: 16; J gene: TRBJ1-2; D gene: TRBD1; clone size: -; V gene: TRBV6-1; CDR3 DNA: TGTGCCAGCCACATCAACGGGGCAGGGGGCGGCTATGGCTACACCTTC; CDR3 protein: CASHINGAGGGYGYTF
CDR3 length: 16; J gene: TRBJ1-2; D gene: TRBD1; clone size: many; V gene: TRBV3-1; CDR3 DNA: TGTGCCAGCAGCCAAGGGACAGGACTCCTCGGTGCTGGCTACACCTTC; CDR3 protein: CASSQGTGLLGAGYTF
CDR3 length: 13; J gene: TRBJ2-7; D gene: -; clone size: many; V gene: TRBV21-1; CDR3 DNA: TGTGCCAGCAGCAGCCCACAGGAATACGAGCAGTACTTC; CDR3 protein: CASSSPQEYEQYF
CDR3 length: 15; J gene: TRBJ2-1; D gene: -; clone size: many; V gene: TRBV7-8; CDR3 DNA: TGTGCCAGCAGCGCCAGGGGAAGCTCCTACAATGAGCAGTTCTTC; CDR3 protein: CASSARGSSYNEQFF
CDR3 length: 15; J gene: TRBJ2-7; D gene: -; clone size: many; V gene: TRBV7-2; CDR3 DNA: TGTGCCAGCAGCTTAGGGCCCCAGCGGACCTACGAGCAGTACTTC; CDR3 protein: CASSLGPQRTYEQYF
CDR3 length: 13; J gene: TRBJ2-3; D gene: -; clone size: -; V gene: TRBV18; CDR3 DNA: TGTGCCAGCTCACAGACAGGTGCAGATACGCAGTATTTT; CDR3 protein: CASSQTGADTQYF
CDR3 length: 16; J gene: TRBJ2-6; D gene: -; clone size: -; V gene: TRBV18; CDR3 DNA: TGTGCCAGCTCACGCCTTAGCAGCTCTGGGGCCAACGTCCTGACTTTC; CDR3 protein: CASSRLSSSGANVLTF
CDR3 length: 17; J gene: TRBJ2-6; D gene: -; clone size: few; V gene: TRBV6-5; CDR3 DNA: TGTGCCAGCAGTTACGAAAGGGTCTCCTCTGGGGCCAACGTCCTGACTTTC; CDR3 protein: CASSYERVSSGANVLTF
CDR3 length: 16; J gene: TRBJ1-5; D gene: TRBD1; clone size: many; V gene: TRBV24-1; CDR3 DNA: TGTGCCACCAGTGATGCGACAGGGCCTAGCAATCAGCCCCAGCATTTT; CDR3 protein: CATSDATGPSNQPQHF
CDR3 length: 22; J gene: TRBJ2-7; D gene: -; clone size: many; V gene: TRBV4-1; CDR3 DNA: TGCGCCAGCAGCCAAGTAAACGTCAGGGGATATATGCTCGGACAGTCGAAGTACGAGCAGTACTTC; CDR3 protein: CASSQVNVRGYMLGQSKYEQYF
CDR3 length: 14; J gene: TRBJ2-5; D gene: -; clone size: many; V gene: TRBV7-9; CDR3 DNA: TGTGCCAGCAGCCGACTGGGGGGTTGGGAGACCCAGTACTTC; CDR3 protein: CASSRLGGWETQYF
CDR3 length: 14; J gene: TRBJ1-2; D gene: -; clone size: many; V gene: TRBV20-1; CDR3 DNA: TGCAGTGCTGCTCTCCACAGGGAGGTGCGGGGCTACACCTTC; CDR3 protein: CSAALHREVRGYTF
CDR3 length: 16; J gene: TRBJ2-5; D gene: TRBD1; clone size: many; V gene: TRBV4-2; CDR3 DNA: TGTGCCAGCAGCCAGGTGGGACAGGGGACACAAGAGACCCAGTACTTC; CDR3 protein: CASSQVGQGTQETQYF
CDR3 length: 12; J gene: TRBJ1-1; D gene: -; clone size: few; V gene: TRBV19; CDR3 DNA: TGTGCCAGTAGGCCACAGGGATCTGAAGCTTTCTTT; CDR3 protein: CASRPQGSEAFF
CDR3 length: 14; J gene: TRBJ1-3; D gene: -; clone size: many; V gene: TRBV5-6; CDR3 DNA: TGTGCCAGCAGCTTGGAAGGACCTGGAAACACCATATATTTT; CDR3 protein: CASSLEGPGNTIYF
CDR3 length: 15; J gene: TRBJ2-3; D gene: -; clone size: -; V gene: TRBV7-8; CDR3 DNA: TGTGCCAGCAGCCGGGACAGGGGAACTAGCGGGAGGCAGTATTTT; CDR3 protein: CASSRDRGTSGRQYF
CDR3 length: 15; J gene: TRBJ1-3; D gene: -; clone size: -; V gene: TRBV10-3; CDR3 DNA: TGTGCCATCAGTGAGTCTGGCCTCTCTGGAAACACCATATATTTT; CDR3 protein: CAISESGLSGNTIYF
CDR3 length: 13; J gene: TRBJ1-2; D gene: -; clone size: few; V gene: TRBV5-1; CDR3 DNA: TGCGCCAGCAGCGCACAGGGCGACTATGGCTACACCTTC; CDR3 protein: CASSAQGDYGYTF
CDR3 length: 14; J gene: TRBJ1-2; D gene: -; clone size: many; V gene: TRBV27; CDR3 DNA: TGTGCCAGCGCCTTTCAGAGGCAGGGGAGTGGCTACACCTTC; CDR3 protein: CASAFQRQGSGYTF
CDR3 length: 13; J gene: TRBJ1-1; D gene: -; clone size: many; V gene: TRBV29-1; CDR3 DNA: TGCAGCGTTCGGAAGGGAGGAAACACTGAAGCTTTCTTT; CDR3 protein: CSVRKGGNTEAFF
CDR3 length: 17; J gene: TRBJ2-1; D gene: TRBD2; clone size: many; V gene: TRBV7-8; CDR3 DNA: TGTGCCAGCAGCTTAGGCGTAGCGGGAGGGAGCCACAATGAGCAGTTCTTC; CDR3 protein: CASSLGVAGGSHNEQFF
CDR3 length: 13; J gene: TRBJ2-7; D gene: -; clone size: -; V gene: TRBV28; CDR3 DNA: TGTGCCAGCAGTCCTGTAATCACTTACGAGCAGTACTTC; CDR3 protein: CASSPVITYEQYF
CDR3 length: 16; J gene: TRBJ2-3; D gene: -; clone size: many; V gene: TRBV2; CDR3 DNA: TGTGCCAGCAGTGAAGTGACGGGAAAGAGCACAGATACGCAGTATTTT; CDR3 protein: CASSEVTGKSTDTQYF
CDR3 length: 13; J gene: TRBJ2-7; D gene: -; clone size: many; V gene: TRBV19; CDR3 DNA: TGTGCCAGTAGTCCGTGGACGGGGACAGAGCAGTACTTC; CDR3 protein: CASSPWTGTEQYF
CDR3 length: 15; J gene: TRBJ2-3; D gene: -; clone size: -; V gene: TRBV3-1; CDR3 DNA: TGTGCCAGCAGCCAACCCGGGGGTAACACAGATACGCAGTATTTT; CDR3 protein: CASSQPGGNTDTQYF
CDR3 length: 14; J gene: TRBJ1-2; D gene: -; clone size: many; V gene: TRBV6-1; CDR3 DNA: TGTGCCAGCAGTGAGACGGGGCCGGGCTATGGCTACACCTTC; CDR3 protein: CASSETGPGYGYTF
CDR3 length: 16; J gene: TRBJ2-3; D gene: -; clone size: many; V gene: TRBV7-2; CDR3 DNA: TGTGCCAGCAGCTTTCGCCCCCGGAGAAGCACAGATACGCAGTATTTT; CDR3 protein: CASSFRPRRSTDTQYF
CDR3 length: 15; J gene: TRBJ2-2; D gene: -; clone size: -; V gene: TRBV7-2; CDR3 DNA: TGTGCCAGCAGCTCCCCTGGGGACCAGGCCGGGGAGCTGTTTTTT; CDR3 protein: CASSSPGDQAGELFF
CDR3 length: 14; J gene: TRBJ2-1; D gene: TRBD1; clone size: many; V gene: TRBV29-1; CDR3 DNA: TGCAGCGTTGGAGGGACAGAAGTATGGGATGAGCAGTTCTTC; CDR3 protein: CSVGGTEVWDEQFF
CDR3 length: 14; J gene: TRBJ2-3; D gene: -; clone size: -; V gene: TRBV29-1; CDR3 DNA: TGCAGCCTTGGGATTAGCGGCAGCACAGATACGCAGTATTTT; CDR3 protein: CSLGISGSTDTQYF
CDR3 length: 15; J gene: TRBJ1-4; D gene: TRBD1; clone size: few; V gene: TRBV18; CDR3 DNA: TGTGCCAGCTCACCAACCAGGGGGCCAGACAAAAAACTGTTTTTT; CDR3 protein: CASSPTRGPDKKLFF
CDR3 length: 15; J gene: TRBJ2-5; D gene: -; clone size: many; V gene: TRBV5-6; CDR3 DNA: TGTGCCAGCAGCTTGGGGAAAGAGTACTCGGGGACCCAGTACTTC; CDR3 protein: CASSLGKEYSGTQYF
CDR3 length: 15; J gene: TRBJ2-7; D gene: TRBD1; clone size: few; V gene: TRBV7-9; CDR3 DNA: TGTGCCAGCAGCCCGCGACAGGGGGCAGGTGGTGAGCAGTACTTC; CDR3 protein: CASSPRQGAGGEQYF
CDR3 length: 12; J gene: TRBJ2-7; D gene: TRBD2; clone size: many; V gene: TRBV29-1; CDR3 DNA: TGCAGCGTTGAAAGCGGGGCCTACGAGCAGTACTTC; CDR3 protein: CSVESGAYEQYF
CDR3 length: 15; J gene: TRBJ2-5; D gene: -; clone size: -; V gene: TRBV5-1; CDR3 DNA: TGCGCCAGCAGCTTGGGACAGGCCAATCCAGAGACCCAGTACTTC; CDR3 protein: CASSLGQANPETQYF
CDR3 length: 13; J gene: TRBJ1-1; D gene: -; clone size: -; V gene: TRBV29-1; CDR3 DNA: TGCAGCGTTGAAGATAACAGAGACACTGAAGCTTTCTTT; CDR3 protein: CSVEDNRDTEAFF
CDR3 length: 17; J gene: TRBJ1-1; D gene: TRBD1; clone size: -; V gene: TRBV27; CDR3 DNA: TGTGCCAGCAGTCCCGGGACAGGGGGCGCGGTGAACACTGAAGCTTTCTTT; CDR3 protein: CASSPGTGGAVNTEAFF
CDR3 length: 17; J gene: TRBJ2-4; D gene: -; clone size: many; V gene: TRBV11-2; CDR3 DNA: TGTGCCAGCAGCTTAGATCCTATAACCCCGGCCAAAAACATTCAGTACTTC; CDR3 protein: CASSLDPITPAKNIQYF